Listed below are T cell receptor beta chains from one sample, sequenced in a study of blood T cell repertoires in COVID-19. Generated by immunoSEQ multiplex PCR, the TCRdb table keeps only in-frame clones and is missing some. The sample holds 150,000 or so clones; roughly 89% are singletons and the top ten take 1.6%. Sequencing input: peripheral blood. The receptors here all came from a woman between 45 and 60 years old with acute or convalescent COVID-19. The CDR3 runs from the conserved cysteine through the conserved F or W. A D gene is named only where the DNA matches it firmly. Where a row states a size, it is once, few, many or the class of an expanded clone; other rows omit it.

V gene: TRBV3-1/TRBV3-2
clone size: -
D gene: TRBD1
J gene: TRBJ2-7
CDR3 DNA: TGTGCCAGCAGATTACAGGGGGGAGACTACGAGCAGTACTTC
CDR3 protein: CASRLQGGDYEQYF

V gene: TRBV9
clone size: -
D gene: TRBD2
J gene: TRBJ2-3
CDR3 DNA: TGTGCCAGCAGCCGGATGAGCGGGGGCCCCACAGATACGCAGTATTTT
CDR3 protein: CASSRMSGGPTDTQYF

V gene: TRBV7-2
clone size: -
D gene: TRBD1
J gene: TRBJ1-2
CDR3 DNA: TGTGCCATCCGGGACAGGGCACCGGGCTACACCTTC
CDR3 protein: CAIRDRAPGYTF

V gene: TRBV18
clone size: once
D gene: -
J gene: TRBJ1-1
CDR3 DNA: TGTGCCACCACCGCAAGCGGAGCTGAAGCTTTCTTT
CDR3 protein: CATTASGAEAFF

V gene: TRBV19
clone size: -
D gene: TRBD2
J gene: TRBJ2-1
CDR3 DNA: TGTGCCAGTAGTCCAGCGGGGGCCACACCCACTCGCCGGGAGCAGTTCTTC
CDR3 protein: CASSPAGATPTRREQFF

V gene: TRBV5-6
clone size: -
D gene: -
J gene: TRBJ1-2
CDR3 DNA: TGTGCCAGCAGCGCCAATGGCAGGGATGGCTACACCTTC
CDR3 protein: CASSANGRDGYTF

V gene: TRBV4-1
clone size: -
D gene: TRBD2
J gene: TRBJ2-7
CDR3 DNA: TGCGCCAGCAGCCAAGATCGCTTCGGGACTAGCGGGAGCTACGAGCAGTACTTC
CDR3 protein: CASSQDRFGTSGSYEQYF

V gene: TRBV3-1/TRBV3-2
clone size: -
D gene: TRBD1
J gene: TRBJ1-6
CDR3 DNA: TGTGCCAGCAGCCCAGCTCCCGGGACAGGGGACGCACCCCTCCACTTT
CDR3 protein: CASSPAPGTGDAPLHF

V gene: TRBV6-5
clone size: -
D gene: TRBD2
J gene: TRBJ2-7
CDR3 DNA: TGTGCCAGCACCACCAACCCGGGAGGCTACGAGCAGTACTTC
CDR3 protein: CASTTNPGGYEQYF

V gene: TRBV2
clone size: -
D gene: -
J gene: TRBJ2-7
CDR3 DNA: TGTGCCACAAAAGGGGTAAAGGGGTCCTACGAGCAGTACTTC
CDR3 protein: CATKGVKGSYEQYF

V gene: TRBV6-5
clone size: -
D gene: TRBD1
J gene: TRBJ1-1
CDR3 DNA: TGTGCCAGCGGCACAGGGGGCCGGACTGAAGCTTTCTTT
CDR3 protein: CASGTGGRTEAFF

V gene: TRBV5-4
clone size: -
D gene: TRBD1
J gene: TRBJ1-1
CDR3 DNA: TGTGCCAGCAGTTCCGGGACAGGTAACACTGAAGCTTTCTTT
CDR3 protein: CASSSGTGNTEAFF

V gene: TRBV12-3/TRBV12-4
clone size: -
D gene: -
J gene: TRBJ1-6
CDR3 DNA: TGTGCCAGCAGCCCCAGGGTTAAATCACCCCTCCACTTT
CDR3 protein: CASSPRVKSPLHF

V gene: TRBV7-2
clone size: -
D gene: -
J gene: TRBJ1-2
CDR3 DNA: TGTGCCAGCAGCTTACAGGGTCACTATGGCTACACCTTC
CDR3 protein: CASSLQGHYGYTF

V gene: TRBV4-1
clone size: -
D gene: TRBD1
J gene: TRBJ1-2
CDR3 DNA: TGCGCCAGCAGCCAAGATCAGGGGGCAGCTAACTATGGCTACACCTTC
CDR3 protein: CASSQDQGAANYGYTF

V gene: TRBV7-3
clone size: -
D gene: -
J gene: TRBJ2-6
CDR3 DNA: TGTGCCAGCAGCTTATATGGCTCCTCTGGGGCCAACGTCCTGACTTTC
CDR3 protein: CASSLYGSSGANVLTF

V gene: TRBV19
clone size: -
D gene: -
J gene: TRBJ1-5
CDR3 DNA: TGTGCCAGTAGTGTCGGGGAGCGCAATCAGCCCCAGCATTTT
CDR3 protein: CASSVGERNQPQHF

V gene: TRBV9
clone size: -
D gene: -
J gene: TRBJ1-1
CDR3 DNA: TGTGCCAGCAGCGTAGGGTCGGGCACTGAAGCTTTCTTT
CDR3 protein: CASSVGSGTEAFF

V gene: TRBV4-3
clone size: -
D gene: TRBD1
J gene: TRBJ1-6
CDR3 DNA: TGCGCCAGCAGCCCCCGACAGACAGGGGCGATGTCACCCCTCCACTTT
CDR3 protein: CASSPRQTGAMSPLHF

V gene: TRBV6-5
clone size: -
D gene: -
J gene: TRBJ2-1
CDR3 DNA: TGTGCCAGCAGTTACAGCGGACGCTCCTACAATGAGCAGTTCTTC
CDR3 protein: CASSYSGRSYNEQFF

V gene: TRBV25-1
clone size: -
D gene: TRBD1
J gene: TRBJ2-3
CDR3 DNA: TGTGCCAGCAGAAGCACAGGGGGCGGCACAGATACGCAGTATTTT
CDR3 protein: CASRSTGGGTDTQYF

V gene: TRBV7-2
clone size: -
D gene: -
J gene: TRBJ1-1
CDR3 DNA: TGTGCCAGCAGCCAGGGGCAGGGGAACACTGAAGCTTTCTTT
CDR3 protein: CASSQGQGNTEAFF

V gene: TRBV7-9
clone size: -
D gene: TRBD2
J gene: TRBJ2-7
CDR3 DNA: TGTGCCAGCAGCTTACCGGGACTAGAAAACTACGAGCAGTACTTC
CDR3 protein: CASSLPGLENYEQYF

V gene: TRBV3-1/TRBV3-2
clone size: -
D gene: TRBD2
J gene: TRBJ2-1
CDR3 DNA: TGTGCCAGCAGCTCTTATAGCGGGGGACCTTACAATGAGCAGTTCTTC
CDR3 protein: CASSSYSGGPYNEQFF

V gene: TRBV18
clone size: once
D gene: -
J gene: TRBJ2-7
CDR3 DNA: TGTGCCAGCTCACCACCCTACGATTCCTACGAGCAGTACTTC
CDR3 protein: CASSPPYDSYEQYF

V gene: TRBV14
clone size: -
D gene: TRBD1
J gene: TRBJ1-2
CDR3 DNA: TGTGCCAGCAGCCAGACAGGGGGCGCTTATGGCTACACCTTC
CDR3 protein: CASSQTGGAYGYTF

V gene: TRBV5-1
clone size: -
D gene: TRBD1
J gene: TRBJ1-1
CDR3 DNA: TGCGCCAGCAGCTCCCGGGACAGGGGCAGGAACACTGAAGCTTTCTTT
CDR3 protein: CASSSRDRGRNTEAFF

V gene: TRBV6-2/TRBV6-3
clone size: -
D gene: -
J gene: TRBJ2-3
CDR3 DNA: TGTGCCAGCAGTGCCCGACAGACAGATACGCAGTATTTT
CDR3 protein: CASSARQTDTQYF

V gene: TRBV10-3
clone size: -
D gene: -
J gene: TRBJ1-5
CDR3 DNA: TGTGCCATCAGTGAAGAGGGCGTGGGTCAGCCCCAGCATTTT
CDR3 protein: CAISEEGVGQPQHF

V gene: TRBV7-2
clone size: -
D gene: TRBD2
J gene: TRBJ2-7
CDR3 DNA: TGTGCCAGCAGCTTATTGGCGGGAGTCTCCTACGAGCAGTACTTC
CDR3 protein: CASSLLAGVSYEQYF

V gene: TRBV6-2/TRBV6-3
clone size: -
D gene: -
J gene: TRBJ1-1
CDR3 DNA: TGTGCCAGCAGTTACTCTTACAGGGAATGGGGGAACACTGAAGCTTTCTTT
CDR3 protein: CASSYSYREWGNTEAFF

V gene: TRBV5-1
clone size: -
D gene: -
J gene: TRBJ1-1
CDR3 DNA: TGCGCCAGCAGCTGGGGTGGAGGCCTGGAGAACACTGAAGCTTTCTTT
CDR3 protein: CASSWGGGLENTEAFF

V gene: TRBV11-3
clone size: -
D gene: -
J gene: TRBJ2-3
CDR3 DNA: TGTGCCAGCAGTTTGATAGCCACCACAGATACGCAGTATTTT
CDR3 protein: CASSLIATTDTQYF

V gene: TRBV18
clone size: -
D gene: TRBD1
J gene: TRBJ1-2
CDR3 DNA: TGTGCCAGCTCACAAGGGACAGGGGGCCACTATGGCTACACCTTC
CDR3 protein: CASSQGTGGHYGYTF

V gene: TRBV6-5
clone size: -
D gene: TRBD1
J gene: TRBJ1-2
CDR3 DNA: TGTGCCAGCAGTCAGCCGGGACAGGGGGCGGGTGGCTACACCTTC
CDR3 protein: CASSQPGQGAGGYTF

V gene: TRBV19
clone size: -
D gene: -
J gene: TRBJ1-1
CDR3 DNA: TGTGCCAGTAGTCCAACATTCTCCGGACTCAGCGGCGAAGCTTTCTTT
CDR3 protein: CASSPTFSGLSGEAFF

V gene: TRBV30
clone size: -
D gene: -
J gene: TRBJ1-5
CDR3 DNA: TGTGCCTGGGCCGGGGGGAAAGGTCAGCCCCAGCATTTT
CDR3 protein: CAWAGGKGQPQHF

V gene: TRBV9
clone size: -
D gene: -
J gene: TRBJ1-3
CDR3 DNA: TGTGCCAGCAGCGTAGACGGGTCCTCTGGAAACACCATATATTTT
CDR3 protein: CASSVDGSSGNTIYF

V gene: TRBV2
clone size: -
D gene: TRBD2
J gene: TRBJ2-1
CDR3 DNA: TGTGCCAGCAGTGTTAGCGGGGGGGCTAGCAATGAGCAGTTCTTC
CDR3 protein: CASSVSGGASNEQFF

V gene: TRBV6-2/TRBV6-3
clone size: -
D gene: -
J gene: TRBJ2-7
CDR3 DNA: TGTGCCAGCAGTCGCCACGGCGAGCAGTACTTC
CDR3 protein: CASSRHGEQYF

V gene: TRBV6-2/TRBV6-3
clone size: -
D gene: -
J gene: TRBJ2-4
CDR3 DNA: TGTGCCAGCAGTTACTCGAGCATTCAGTACTTC
CDR3 protein: CASSYSSIQYF

V gene: TRBV27
clone size: -
D gene: -
J gene: TRBJ2-6
CDR3 DNA: TGTGCCAGCAGTTTGGGAGTACCTGGGGCCAACGTCCTGACTTTC
CDR3 protein: CASSLGVPGANVLTF

V gene: TRBV4-3
clone size: -
D gene: TRBD1
J gene: TRBJ2-7
CDR3 DNA: TGCGCCAGCAGCCAAGACTGGACAGGGTTTTACGAGCAGTACTTC
CDR3 protein: CASSQDWTGFYEQYF

V gene: TRBV6-2/TRBV6-3
clone size: -
D gene: -
J gene: TRBJ2-3
CDR3 DNA: TGTGCCAGCAGTTACTCGTATCCAGATACGCAGTATTTT
CDR3 protein: CASSYSYPDTQYF

V gene: TRBV19
clone size: -
D gene: TRBD1
J gene: TRBJ1-1
CDR3 DNA: TGTGCCAGTAGTATTGGGGGACAGGGGAACACTGAAGCTTTCTTT
CDR3 protein: CASSIGGQGNTEAFF